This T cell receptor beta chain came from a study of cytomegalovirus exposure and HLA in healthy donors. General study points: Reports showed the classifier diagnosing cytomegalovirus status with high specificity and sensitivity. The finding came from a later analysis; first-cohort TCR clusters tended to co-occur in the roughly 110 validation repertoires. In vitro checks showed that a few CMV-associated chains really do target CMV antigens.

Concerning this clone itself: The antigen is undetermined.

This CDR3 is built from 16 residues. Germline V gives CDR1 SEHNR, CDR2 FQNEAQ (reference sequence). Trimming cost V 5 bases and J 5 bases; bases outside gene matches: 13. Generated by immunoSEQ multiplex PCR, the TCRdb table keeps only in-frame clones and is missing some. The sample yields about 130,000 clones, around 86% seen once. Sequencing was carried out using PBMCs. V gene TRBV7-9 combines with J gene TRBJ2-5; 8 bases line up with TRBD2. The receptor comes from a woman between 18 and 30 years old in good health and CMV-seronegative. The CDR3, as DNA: TGTGCCAGCAGCCCACATGTCCGGGAGGGCACGGAGACCCAGTACTTC. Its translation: CASSPHVREGTETQYF. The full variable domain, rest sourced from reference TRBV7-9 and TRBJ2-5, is DTGVSQNPRHKITKRGQNVTFRCDPISEHNRLYWYRQTLGQGPEFLTYFQNEAQLEKSRLLSDRFSAERPKGSFSTLEIQRTEQGDSAMYLCASSPHVREGTETQYFGPGTRLLVL.